This TCR beta chain was documented in a study of regulatory T cells in long-lasting Graves disease. The CDR3 length is 16 residues. Germline V lookup: CDR1 SGHAT, CDR2 FQNNGV. To make TCR beta libraries, researchers used iRepertoire HTBI primers and Arm-PCR of CDR3 regions. From the multiplex PCR reads, TCRdb called clonotypes with MiXCR, one entry per CDR3 protein. The sample yields about 420,000 distinct CDR3 sequences, about a quarter seen once. The time point was: persistent/refractory GD, antithyroid drugs over 5 years with positive TRAb. PBMC RNA served as the TCR library source. Comments on this clonotype: At one end the junction does not follow the germline gene, possibly because of a read error.

The clonotype was recovered from a female donor with Graves disease. Material: peripheral blood mononuclear cells (PBMCs), obtained when the disease was refractory, from a patient treated with antithyroid drugs. The rearrangement uses TRBV11-2 and TRBJ1-1; TRBD1 agrees at 7 bases. In DNA form, the CDR3 reads TGTGCCAGCAGCCCCTCGACAGGGCTCATGAATACTGAAGCTTTCTTT. It encodes CASSPSTGLMNTEAFF. The whole variable domain, remainder taken from reference TRBV11-2 and TRBJ1-1, is EAGVAQSPRYKIIEKRQSVAFWCNPISGHATLYWYQQILGQGPKLLIQFQNNGVVDDSQLPKDRFSAERLKGVDSTLKIQPAKLEDSAVYLCASSPSTGLMNTEAFFGQGTRLTVV.